These 17 T cell receptor beta chains were sequenced from one sample in a study of post-analysis software for immune sequencing data. For these TCRs, the target antigens are not known. Findings and caveats of the study: When patients were compared with controls, 4 or 5 TRBV segments were more frequent, TRBV5-6, TRBV5-1 and TRBV20-1 among them.

Tagging with unique molecular identifiers was a feature of the TCR beta cDNA libraries. TCRdb independently ran MiXCR on the PCR reads; one entry per CDR3 protein. Among 180,000 or so distinct CDR3 sequences listed, 25% to 30% were seen once. Sequencing was carried out using blood. The receptors here all came from a girl under 18 with multiple sclerosis.

This clonotype has at least ten counts. This chain links TRBV6-5 with TRBJ2-1; 9 positions agree with TRBD2. The CDR3 sequence is 15 residues long. From germline, CDR1 is MNHEY and CDR2 SVGAGI. Trimming removed 6 bases from V and 6 bases from J; junction bases left unmatched: 9. The CDR3 DNA follows: TGTGCCAGCAGAAGGGGCGGGAGGGCTGTCAATGAGCAGTTCTTC. Translation: CASRRGGRAVNEQFF.

The rearrangement joins TRBV7-6 to TRBJ2-3; 12 bases are a match to TRBD2. The CDR3 covers 18 residues. Germline CDR1 is SGHVS and CDR2 is FNYEAQ. V trimming: 4 bases; J trimming: 7 bases; junction bases outside the gene matches: 15. The DNA of the CDR3 is TGTGCCAGCAGCTCCGCTAGCGGGAGGGCCCTAGGTGAAAATACGCAGTATTTT. Translated, it gives CASSSASGRALGENTQYF.

This clonotype was observed many times. Here the CDR3 DNA reads TGTGCCAGCAGTTTAGGACGGAGGGGTACCTGGGAGACCCAGTACTTC. Residues: CASSLGRRGTWETQYF. The chain is built from TRBV12-3 or TRBV12-4 and TRBJ2-5; TRBD2 is a possible D gene (6 bases). CDR3 size: 16 residues. V lost 1 base and J lost 5, with 17 bases in between.

The chain recombines TRBV20-1 with TRBJ1-1, with 10 positions matching TRBD1. The germline CDR1 and CDR2 sequences are DFQATT and SNEGSKA (reference sequence). This CDR3 contains 18 residues. The junction had 16 bases not matched to a gene; V was cut back by 5 bases and J by 1 base. The CDR3 spells CSAPHLGQGGRSNTEAFF. Here the CDR3 DNA reads TGCAGTGCTCCTCATCTTGGACAGGGGGGCAGGTCGAACACTGAAGCTTTCTTT.

Ten or more counts support this clonotype. The J gene is TRBJ1-2, the V gene TRBV7-6; D possibly corresponds to TRBD1 (6 bases). This CDR3 region has 16 residues. V was clipped by 1 base and J by 4 bases, with 16 bases between them. Per the germline V gene, CDR1 is SGHVS and CDR2 is FNYEAQ. Here the CDR3 DNA reads TGTGCCAGCAGCTTAGGGCCCCCACAGGGTCCCTATGGCTACACCTTC. Protein: CASSLGPPQGPYGYTF.

The chain uses TRBV27 and TRBJ2-7, with 9 bases identical to TRBD2. Germline loops: CDR1 MNHEY, CDR2 SMNVEV (reference sequence). V was clipped by 4 bases and J by 6 bases; unmatched bases: 13. This CDR3 is built from 16 residues. The CDR3 is CASSSSPTGTSSEQYF. CDR3 nucleotide sequence: TGTGCCAGCAGTTCGTCACCTACCGGGACTAGCTCCGAGCAGTACTTC.

Comment on this clonotype: A read error may account for a junction end that differs from germline. The rearrangement links TRBV30 to TRBJ1-4; D is undetermined. Germline V gene data show CDR1 as GTSNPN and CDR2 as SVGIG (reference sequence). The CDR3 loop spans 14 amino acids. CDR3 amino acids: CTWREAGINEKLFF. CDR3 nucleotides: TGTACCTGGAGAGAGGCGGGGATTAATGAAAAACTGTTTTTT.

This clonotype was counted at least ten times. The chain combines TRBV5-1 with TRBJ2-7; D may be TRBD1 (7 bases). CDR1 SGHRS and CDR2 YFSETQ come from the germline V gene. The CDR3 spans 14 residues. The germline V and J ends were trimmed by 4 bases and 8 bases, with 19 bases remaining between them. CDR3 DNA sequence: TGCGCCAGCAGCCAAGGGGGGACAGACGCCCAGCAGTACTTC. Protein sequence: CASSQGGTDAQQYF.

This chain uses TRBV5-5 with TRBJ2-4; D ambiguous. Per the germline V gene, CDR1 is SGHKS and CDR2 is YYEKEE (reference sequence). CDR3 size: 14 residues. V lost 1 base, J lost 0 bases, and 5 bases lay in between. For the CDR3, the DNA is TGTGCCAGCAGCTTGTCTCTAGCCAAAAACATTCAGTACTTC. This translates into CASSLSLAKNIQYF.

This clonotype came up a few times. The rearrangement joins TRBV28 to TRBJ1-4; D is ambiguous. Germline V CDR1 and CDR2: MDHEN, SYDVKM. The CDR3 runs 12 residues. V lost 3 bases and J lost 15, with 14 bases in between. The CDR3 region has the DNA TGTGCCAGCAGTTTCCTCACGACGGGGATGTTTTTT. Translating gives CASSFLTTGMFF.

The chain joins TRBV20-1 to TRBJ1-2; D remains ambiguous. The CDR3 length is 13 residues. Trimming took off 7 bases at V and 0 bases at J, with 12 bases between the two ends. Germline CDR1 DFQATT, CDR2 SNEGSKA (reference sequence). CDR3 residues: CSGSTTSNYGYTF. In nucleotides, the CDR3 is TGCAGTGGTAGTACGACATCTAACTATGGCTACACCTTC.

CDR3 amino acids: CASTSLGSHNEQYF. The CDR3 DNA is TGTGCCAGCACCTCTCTGGGCTCCCACAATGAGCAGTACTTC. This chain connects TRBV3-1 to TRBJ2-4; no definite D call. The CDR3 spans 14 residues. Germline CDR1 is LGHDT and CDR2 is YNNKEL (reference sequence). The V gene lost 7 bases and the J gene lost 13 bases, with 23 bases spanning the gap.

To note about this clonotype: The junction departs from the called germline gene at one end, perhaps through a read error. The chain carries TRBV20-1 and TRBJ1-2; 7 bases map to TRBD1. CDR3 size: 18 residues. Germline CDR1 is DFQATT and CDR2 is SNEGSKA (reference sequence). CDR3 bases: TGCAATGCTTCCCAATTAAACGACCGGGACAGCCAAAACTATGGCTACACCTTC. As protein: CNASQLNDRDSQNYGYTF.

With respect to this clonotype: It may be a read error: a sequence one base away is much more abundant. V gene TRBV20-1 combines with J gene TRBJ2-1; 9 bases are a match to TRBD2. Trimming removed 2 bases from V and 11 bases from J; junction bases left unmatched: 16. The CDR3 has 16 amino acids. Germline V gene data show CDR1 as DFQATT and CDR2 as SNEGSKA (reference sequence). The CDR3 sequence: CSARHNAGGPRTKQFF. The CDR3 DNA is TGCAGTGCTAGACACAACGCGGGAGGGCCAAGGACTAAGCAGTTCTTC.

Many counts were recorded for this clonotype. This sequence joins TRBV5-1 and TRBJ2-7; D gene ambiguous. The V gene lost 4 bases and the J gene lost 3 bases, with 14 bases spanning the gap. The CDR3 has 14 residues. Germline V gene lookup returns CDR1 SGHRS and CDR2 YFSETQ. The CDR3 DNA reads as TGCGCCAGCAGCCGTCCGGGCCAGATCTACGAGCAGTACTTC. Translated, it gives CASSRPGQIYEQYF.

The rearrangement uses TRBV7-2 and TRBJ2-7; D gene unclear. Trimming removed 5 bases at V and 4 bases at J, with 12 bases between. The CDR3 contains 13 residues. CDR1 and CDR2 from the germline V gene are SGHTA and FQGNSA. The chain's CDR3 is CASSRRLGYEQYF. The DNA of the CDR3 is TGTGCCAGCAGCCGTAGGCTAGGATACGAGCAGTACTTC.

This clonotype showed up just once. A much larger clone differs from this one at a single base, so this may be a read error. V is TRBV10-1 and J is TRBJ2-5, with 8 bases identical to TRBD2. From germline, CDR1 is WNHNN and CDR2 SYGVQD (reference sequence). V was clipped by 5 bases and J by 5 bases; unmatched bases: 10. The CDR3 loop spans 15 amino acids. The CDR3 coding sequence is TGCGCCAGCAGTCCGGCGGGGGGTTTTGGCGAGACCCAGTACTTC. This codes for CASSPAGGFGETQYF.